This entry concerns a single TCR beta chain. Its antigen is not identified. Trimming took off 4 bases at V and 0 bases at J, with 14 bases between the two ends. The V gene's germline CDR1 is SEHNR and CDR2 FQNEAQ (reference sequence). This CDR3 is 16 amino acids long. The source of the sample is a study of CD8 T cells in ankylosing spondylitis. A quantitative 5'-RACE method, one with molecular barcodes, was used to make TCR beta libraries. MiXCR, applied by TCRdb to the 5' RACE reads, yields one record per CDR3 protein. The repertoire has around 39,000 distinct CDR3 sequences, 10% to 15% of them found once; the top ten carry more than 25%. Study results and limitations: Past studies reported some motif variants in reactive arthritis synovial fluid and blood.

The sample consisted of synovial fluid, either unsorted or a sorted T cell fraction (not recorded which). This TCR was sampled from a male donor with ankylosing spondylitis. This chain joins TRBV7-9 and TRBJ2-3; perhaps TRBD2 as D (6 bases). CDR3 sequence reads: CASSSPFGGSTDTQYF. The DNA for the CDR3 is TGTGCCAGCAGCTCTCCGTTCGGGGGAAGCACAGATACGCAGTATTTT.